These 5 T cell receptor beta chains share one sample of origin, sequenced in a study of T cell changes during pregnancy in multiple sclerosis. The table came from immunoSEQ multiplex PCR; TCRdb's copy has only in-frame clones and leaves some out. The table lists 100,000 or so clones, approximately 90% of them singletons, with roughly 2% in the top ten. Source: peripheral blood, taken after pregnancy. The origin of the receptors is a female donor with multiple sclerosis, enrolled in a pregnancy study.

The V and J genes are TRBV9 and TRBJ1-3, with D tentatively TRBD1 (5 bases). This CDR3 has 16 residues. Germline assignment: CDR1 SGDLS and CDR2 YYNGEE. V was cut by 2 bases and J by 2 bases, with 14 bases left in between. CDR3 amino acids: CASSVGGDGTGNTIYF. Here the CDR3 DNA reads TGTGCCAGCAGCGTGGGGGGTGACGGGACTGGAAACACCATATATTTT.

The chain employs TRBV7-2 and TRBJ2-1; TRBD1 matches at 7 bases. CDR1 SGHTA and CDR2 FQGNSA come from the germline V gene. The CDR3 runs to 16 residues. V shed 1 base and J 7 bases; nucleotides not matched to a gene: 10. The CDR3 protein is CASSLVLGRGYNEQFF. CDR3 nucleotide sequence: TGTGCCAGCAGCTTAGTTTTAGGCAGGGGGTATAATGAGCAGTTCTTC. Full variable domain (outside the CDR3, taken from reference TRBV7-2 and TRBJ2-1): GAGVSQSPSNKVTEKGKDVELRCDPISGHTALYWYRQSLGQGLEFLIYFQGNSAPDKSGLPSDRFSAERTGGSVSTLTIQRTQQEDSAVYLCASSLVLGRGYNEQFFGPGTRLTVL.

This chain links TRBV5-6 with TRBJ2-7; TRBD2 aligns across 12 bases. V shed 4 bases and J 2 bases; nucleotides not matched to a gene: 7. This CDR3 comprises 16 residues. Germline CDR1 and CDR2: SGHDT and YYEEEE. The DNA of the CDR3 is TGTGCCAGCAGCCCCGAACTAGCGGGGGGTACCTACGAGCAGTACTTC. Amino acid sequence: CASSPELAGGTYEQYF.

The chain recombines TRBV6-4 with TRBJ2-7; 9 nucleotides agree with TRBD1. This CDR3 contains 14 residues. CDR1 is MRHNA and CDR2 is SNTAGT in the germline V gene. V shed 6 bases, J shed 6 bases, and the junction held 9 bases outside the gene matches. CDR3 nucleotide sequence: TGTGCCAGCAGCTCGGGACAGGGTGGGGTCGAGCAGTACTTC. Its protein is CASSSGQGGVEQYF.

The rearrangement uses TRBV7-2 and TRBJ1-3, with D perhaps TRBD1 (6 bases). The CDR3 covers 15 residues. V dropped 6 bases and J dropped 0 bases, with 12 bases sitting between them. In germline, CDR1 is SGHTA, CDR2 FQGNSA. The CDR3 reads CASSQGHRSGNTIYF. In nucleotides, the CDR3 is TGTGCCAGCAGTCAGGGGCACCGCTCTGGAAACACCATATATTTT.